The clone carrying this T cell receptor beta chain has a count of ten or more. The sample is drawn from a study of blood T cells in healthy people across ages. Then a second PCR, running roughly 7 to 12 cycles, was carried out with a sample-barcoded 5' primer and a J-beta primer mix. TCRdb independently ran MiXCR on the 5' RACE reads; one entry per CDR3 protein. The data hold approximately 960,000 distinct CDR3 sequences, with 29% observed a single time. This CDR3 region has 15 residues. V was trimmed by 0 bases and J by 8 bases, leaving 13 bases between them. The germline V gene has CDR1 MNHEY and CDR2 SMNVEV (reference sequence). In addition, the sample was reused for a study of T cells of mothers and their children.

This TCR was recovered from a woman in her 40s in good health. The sequenced sample consisted of blood. The V gene is TRBV27, the J gene TRBJ1-4; D unclear. CDR3 loop: CASSLSGAEEEKLFF. The CDR3 DNA reads as TGTGCCAGCAGTTTATCGGGAGCGGAGGAGGAAAAACTGTTTTTT.